Presented here are 27 T cell receptor beta chains from one specimen sequenced in a study of blood T cell repertoires in COVID-19. Generated by immunoSEQ multiplex PCR, the TCRdb table keeps only in-frame clones and is missing some. This table has around 230,000 clones, around 82% appearing once. Sequenced input: peripheral blood. The receptors here all came from a woman aged 40 to 50 with active or convalescent COVID-19.

This clone has just one count. The chain employs TRBV11-2 and TRBJ2-3, with 12 positions matching TRBD2. Germline assignment: CDR1 SGHAT and CDR2 FQNNGV. CDR3 length: 16 residues. V gave up 7 bases and J gave up 3 bases; unmatched junction bases: 8. The CDR3 reads CASNQLAGGFTDTQYF. DNA for the CDR3: TGTGCCAGCAACCAGCTAGCGGGAGGGTTTACAGATACGCAGTATTTT.

Notes on this clone: The identical CDR3 is also encoded by other nucleotide sequences in the sample. The rearrangement joins TRBV30 to TRBJ1-5; no clear D gene. CDR1 GTSNPN and CDR2 SVGIG come from the germline V gene (reference sequence). The CDR3 runs 13 residues. Trimming pared 2 bases from V and 1 base from J, leaving 6 bases between. The CDR3 reads CAWSRGSNQPQHF. The DNA of the CDR3 is TGTGCCTGGAGTCGAGGGAGCAATCAGCCCCAGCATTTT.

V gene TRBV5-4 combines with J gene TRBJ2-5; tentative D call: TRBD1 (6 bases). V lost 4 bases and J lost 5, with 15 bases in between. Per germline, CDR1 SGHNT and CDR2 YYREEE (reference sequence). The CDR3 extends over 14 amino acids. The CDR3 loop reads CASSPGQIGETQYF. The CDR3 coding sequence is TGTGCCAGCAGCCCAGGACAGATTGGGGAGACCCAGTACTTC.

Only one count was recorded for this clone. The V gene is TRBV7-9, the J gene TRBJ2-5; D is possibly TRBD1 (5 bases). Germline assignment: CDR1 SEHNR and CDR2 FQNEAQ (reference sequence). This CDR3 is built from 14 residues. The V gene lost 1 base and the J gene lost 6 bases, with 12 bases spanning the gap. CDR3 residues: CASSLDSRAKTQYF. As DNA, the CDR3 is TGTGCCAGCAGCTTAGATAGCAGGGCGAAGACCCAGTACTTC.

This chain links TRBV9 with TRBJ1-2; 7 bases match TRBD1. Per the germline V gene, CDR1 is SGDLS and CDR2 is YYNGEE. Germline trimming cut 0 bases from V and 8 bases from J; bases unmatched to any gene: 4. CDR3 length: 13 amino acids. CDR3 sequence (DNA): TGTGCCAGCAGCGTAGAGACAGGGAGCGGCTACACCTTC. Protein product: CASSVETGSGYTF.

This clone was counted many times. V is TRBV5-1 and J is TRBJ2-7; 8 nucleotides line up with TRBD2. The CDR3 is 14 amino acids. Germline CDR1 is SGHRS and CDR2 is YFSETQ. J gave up 7 bases and V 0 bases, and 6 bases lay outside the gene matches. The DNA for the CDR3 is TGCGCCAGCAGCTTGGGCTCGGGAGGGCAGGAGCAGTACTTC. Residues: CASSLGSGGQEQYF. Combining the CDR3 with reference TRBV5-1 and TRBJ2-7 gives the whole variable domain KAGVTQTPRYLIKTRGQQVTLSCSPISGHRSVSWYQQTPGQGLQFLFEYFSETQRNKGNFPGRFSGRQFSNSRSEMNVSTLELGDSALYLCASSLGSGGQEQYFGPGTRLTVT.

The chain employs TRBV18 and TRBJ2-5; a weak D match, TRBD2 (6 bases). The V gene lost 3 bases and the J gene lost 4 bases, with 6 bases spanning the gap. The CDR3 totals 12 residues. Per germline, CDR1 KGHSH and CDR2 LQKENI. CDR3 nucleotides: TGTGCCAGCTCACCCGGGGGAGAGACCCAGTACTTC. The encoded protein is CASSPGGETQYF.

The chain recombines TRBV20-1 with TRBJ1-2, with D possibly being TRBD1 (6 bases). Germline V gives CDR1 DFQATT, CDR2 SNEGSKA (reference sequence). Trimming pared 3 bases from V and 7 bases from J, leaving 15 bases between. The CDR3 is 13 amino acids. CDR3 bases: TGCAGTGCTAGTGTGGGGGCCCGCGGTGGCTACACCTTC. This translates into CSASVGARGGYTF.

The J gene is TRBJ2-7, the V gene TRBV4-2, with 7 nucleotides matching TRBD1. CDR3 length equals 15 residues. The germline gives CDR1 LGHNA, CDR2 YNFKEQ. Trimming at V came to 0 bases and at J to 2 bases, leaving 4 bases not matched to a gene. The CDR3 nucleotides read TGTGCCAGCAGCCAAGAGACCGGGACAGCCTACGAGCAGTACTTC. This codes for CASSQETGTAYEQYF.

V and J are TRBV5-4 and TRBJ1-4, with D possibly TRBD1 on 5 matching bases. The CDR3 runs to 15 residues. Trimming shortened V by 0 bases and J by 4 bases, and 10 bases separated the two germline ends. The germline V gene has CDR1 SGHNT and CDR2 YYREEE (reference sequence). The CDR3 protein is CASSLDGGINEKLFF. In DNA, the CDR3 is TGTGCCAGCAGCTTGGATGGGGGGATTAATGAAAAACTGTTTTTT.

This chain links TRBV7-6 with TRBJ2-7; D is perhaps TRBD1 (5 bases). Germline assignment: CDR1 SGHVS and CDR2 FNYEAQ. V lost 0 bases to trimming and J lost 3 bases, with 12 bases between them. The CDR3 sequence is 15 residues long. As DNA, the CDR3 is TGTGCCAGCAGCTTAGCCGCAGGGCAAGTCTACGAGCAGTACTTC. Protein sequence: CASSLAAGQVYEQYF.

This chain connects TRBV28 to TRBJ1-2; D possibly corresponds to TRBD1 (5 bases). Germline assignment: CDR1 MDHEN and CDR2 SYDVKM. V was clipped by 6 bases and J by 6 bases, with 14 bases between them. The CDR3 is 13 residues long. CDR3 in DNA: TGTGCCAGCAGCCCAGGGCAAGGCGATGGCTACACCTTC. It yields the protein CASSPGQGDGYTF.

The CDR3 reads CASSSGTRNTGELFF. CDR3 bases: TGTGCCAGCAGCTCCGGGACAAGGAACACCGGGGAGCTGTTTTTT. This chain connects TRBV7-6 to TRBJ2-2; D possibly corresponds to TRBD1 (6 bases). V was cut by 4 bases and J by 1 base, with 10 bases left in between. Germline values: CDR1 SGHVS, CDR2 FNYEAQ. The CDR3 has 15 residues.

This CDR3 reads CASSQESATGLNEKLFF. For the CDR3, the DNA is TGCGCCAGCAGCCAAGAGAGCGCGACAGGTCTTAATGAAAAACTGTTTTTT. The chain joins TRBV4-1 to TRBJ1-4, with D perhaps matching TRBD1 (6 bases). Germline-derived CDR1 and CDR2 are MGHRA and YSYEKL. Trimming shortened V by 0 bases and J by 4 bases, and 15 bases separated the two germline ends. The CDR3 extends over 17 amino acids.

The sample holds one count of this clone. The chain carries TRBV12-1 and TRBJ2-7; the table's D call, TRBD2, was not checked against the DNA. TRBV12-1 is described as a pseudogene. CDR3 length: 16 residues. CDR3 region: CASSPQVGLATYEQYF. The CDR3 DNA follows: TGTGCCAGCAGCCCCCAGGTTGGACTAGCGACTTACGAGCAGTACTTC.

The rearrangement uses TRBV7-2 and TRBJ1-6; D may be TRBD1 (6 bases). V gave up 0 bases and J gave up 12 bases, with 18 bases separating them. The length of the CDR3 is 16 residues. Germline V gene data show CDR1 as SGHTA and CDR2 as FQGNSA. The CDR3 region has the DNA TGTGCCAGCAGCTTAGCGATCTCGACAGGACTTTTACCCCTCCACTTT. This gives the protein CASSLAISTGLLPLHF.

In this sample, this clone turned up a few times. The chain is built from TRBV6-5 and TRBJ2-7, with 9 bases that match TRBD1. Trimming at V came to 2 bases and at J to 5 bases, leaving 7 bases not matched to a gene. CDR3 length: 15 residues. In germline, CDR1 is MNHEY, CDR2 SVGAGI. CDR3 loop: CASSYPGQGSDEQYF. The CDR3 DNA reads TGTGCCAGCAGTTACCCCGGACAGGGGAGCGACGAGCAGTACTTC.

The chain employs TRBV10-1 and TRBJ2-3; 8 nucleotides line up with TRBD2. The germline CDR1 and CDR2 sequences are WNHNN and SYGVQD (reference sequence). The CDR3 loop spans 16 amino acids. V lost 3 bases and J lost 5; bases outside the gene matches: 10. The CDR3 bases are TGCGCCAGCAGTGACCTTGGGGGCGGGAGGCAAGATACGCAGTATTTT. This translates into CASSDLGGGRQDTQYF.

The CDR3 region has the DNA TGTGCCACCAGTGGCGGGAGTGGAGATACGCAGTATTTT. Its translation is CATSGGSGDTQYF. The chain couples TRBV24-1 to TRBJ2-3; 7 bases map to TRBD2. The J segment lost 5 bases and the V segment lost 5 bases, leaving 3 bases of the junction unmatched. The germline gives CDR1 KGHDR, CDR2 SFDVKD. This CDR3 comprises 13 residues.

This rearrangement joins TRBV5-1 to TRBJ2-1, with 12 bases identical to TRBD2. The CDR3 loop spans 16 amino acids. Germline CDR1 is SGHRS and CDR2 is YFSETQ. The J segment lost 8 bases and the V segment lost 4 bases, leaving 10 bases of the junction unmatched. DNA for the CDR3: TGCGCCAGCAGCGTATGGACTAGCGGGATCATGGATGAGCAGTTCTTC. This sequence encodes CASSVWTSGIMDEQFF.

The chain links TRBV27 to TRBJ2-2; D gene uncertain. The CDR3 runs to 16 residues. Looked up from germline, CDR1 is MNHEY and CDR2 is SMNVEV (reference sequence). V was clipped by 8 bases and J by 7 bases, with 23 bases between them. The CDR3, as DNA: TGTGCCAGCCTAGATCCCAACGCAGTACGTGGCGGGGAGCTGTTTTTT. It codes for CASLDPNAVRGGELFF.

The V call is TRBV29-1, the J call TRBJ1-4, with 7 positions matching TRBD1. This CDR3 spans 12 amino acids. Germline V lookup: CDR1 SQVTM, CDR2 ANQGSEA. The CDR3 loop is CSTGTENEKLFF. The CDR3 DNA reads as TGCAGTACCGGGACAGAGAATGAAAAACTGTTTTTT.

This clone has only a few counts. The chain recombines TRBV7-9 with TRBJ1-4, with a weak D call TRBD1 (5 bases). Deletions cut 5 bases from V and 8 bases from J, with 15 bases between. Germline CDR1 reads SEHNR; CDR2 reads FQNEAQ (reference sequence). CDR3 length equals 14 residues. Here the CDR3 reads CASSPITKGEKLFF. CDR3 sequence (DNA): TGTGCCAGCAGCCCGATCACAAAGGGGGAAAAACTGTTTTTT.

The gene calls are TRBV7-3 and TRBJ1-6; unclear D gene. V was shortened by 2 bases and J by 4 bases, with 9 bases between the two germline ends. This CDR3 is built from 15 residues. The germline V gene has CDR1 SGHTA and CDR2 FQGTGA. CDR3 in DNA: TGTGCCAGCAGCTTAGGCGGGCAGTATAATTCACCCCTCCACTTT. Amino acids: CASSLGGQYNSPLHF.

The chain is built from TRBV27 and TRBJ2-6; 8 positions agree with TRBD1. V was clipped by 5 bases and J by 0 bases; unmatched bases: 12. Germline CDR1 reads MNHEY; CDR2 reads SMNVEV (reference sequence). The CDR3 runs 19 residues. DNA of the CDR3: TGTGCCAGCAGTCTTTGGGGACAGGTCCTCCCCTCTGGGGCCAACGTCCTGACTTTC. Residues: CASSLWGQVLPSGANVLTF.

This rearrangement joins TRBV7-7 to TRBJ2-2; 9 nucleotides align to TRBD2. The germline CDR1 and CDR2 sequences are SSHAT and FNYEAQ (reference sequence). The CDR3 consists of 17 residues. CDR3 sequence: CASRPLAGGPSTGELFF. The CDR3 DNA follows: TGTGCTAGCCGGCCGTTGGCGGGGGGGCCGAGCACCGGGGAGCTGTTTTTT.

The chain uses TRBV15 and TRBJ2-7; perhaps TRBD2 as D (6 bases). V was shortened by 2 bases and J by 0 bases, with 14 bases between the two germline ends. CDR1 LNHNV and CDR2 YYDKDF come from the germline V gene (reference sequence). This CDR3 has 16 amino acids. DNA of the CDR3: TGTGCCACCAGCAGATATGGGGGGATCCCCTCCTACGAGCAGTACTTC. It translates to CATSRYGGIPSYEQYF.